These 8 T cell receptor beta chains were sequenced from one sample in a study of early T cells in non-severe SARS-CoV-2 infection. TCRdb processed the 5' RACE reads anew with MiXCR; each CDR3 protein has one entry. The data contain 60,000 or so distinct CDR3 sequences, about an eighth of them seen just once; the ten biggest clones take up roughly 4%. Sequenced input: whole blood. All receptors come from an adult who was a healthcare worker with PCR-confirmed SARS-CoV-2 infection or an uninfected control (not recorded which).

This clonotype was recorded many times. The chain joins TRBV19 to TRBJ2-1; 8 positions agree with TRBD1. Losses at the gene ends were 1 base for V and 9 bases for J; bases not matched to a gene: 8. The CDR3 has 15 amino acids. Germline loops: CDR1 LNHDA, CDR2 SQIVND (reference sequence). This CDR3 reads CASSIGGTGAIEQFF. The CDR3 coding sequence is TGTGCCAGTAGTATAGGGGGGACAGGAGCGATTGAGCAGTTCTTC.

This clonotype occurred many times. The chain couples TRBV20-1 to TRBJ1-5, with D maybe TRBD1 (6 bases). CDR1 and CDR2 from the germline V gene are DFQATT and SNEGSKA (reference sequence). This CDR3 is built from 15 residues. Trimming removed 0 bases from V and 6 bases from J, with 15 bases in between. The DNA for the CDR3 is TGCAGTGCTAGAGACTATGACAGGATAGGTCAGCCCCAGCATTTT. This codes for CSARDYDRIGQPQHF.

V and J are TRBV6-6 and TRBJ2-6; D may be TRBD1 (6 bases). This CDR3 has 17 residues. The germline CDR1 and CDR2 sequences are MNHNY and SVGAGI (reference sequence). Trimming stripped 5 bases from V and 0 bases from J, with 14 bases between. CDR3 loop: CASSMDSRNSGANVLTF. The CDR3, as DNA: TGTGCCAGCAGTATGGACAGTCGGAACTCTGGGGCCAACGTCCTGACTTTC.

In this sample, this clonotype turned up a few times. This chain connects TRBV9 to TRBJ1-5, with D possibly matching TRBD1 (6 bases). Per germline, CDR1 SGDLS and CDR2 YYNGEE. The V gene lost 4 bases and the J gene lost 8 bases, with 19 bases spanning the gap. The CDR3 covers 15 residues. DNA of the CDR3: TGTGCCAGCAGCCCCTGGGAGGGGGTGAATGAGCCCCAGCATTTT. This encodes CASSPWEGVNEPQHF. Based on the CDR3 plus reference TRBV9 and TRBJ1-5, the full variable domain is DSGVTQTPKHLITATGQRVTLRCSPRSGDLSVYWYQQSLDQGLQFLIQYYNGEERAKGNILERFSAQQFPDLHSELNLSSLELGDSALYFCASSPWEGVNEPQHFGDGTRLSIL.

This clonotype was counted a few times. This rearrangement joins TRBV5-1 to TRBJ2-7, with 10 positions matching TRBD2. The junction had 9 bases not matched to a gene; V was cut back by 1 base and J by 2 bases. Per the germline V gene, CDR1 is SGHRS and CDR2 is YFSETQ. There are 17 residues in the CDR3. The CDR3 loop reads CASSLRPSGSTAYEQYF. The CDR3 nucleotides are TGCGCCAGCAGCTTGAGGCCTAGCGGGAGTACGGCCTACGAGCAGTACTTC.

This clonotype was seen a few times. This chain uses TRBV18 with TRBJ2-4; no firm D call. V was clipped by 0 bases and J by 4 bases, with 4 bases between them. This CDR3 is 13 amino acids long. Per the germline V gene, CDR1 is KGHSH and CDR2 is LQKENI. CDR3 residues: CASSPPEKNIQYF. CDR3 DNA: TGTGCCAGCTCACCACCGGAGAAAAACATTCAGTACTTC.

This clonotype was seen once. This clone may be a read error of a much larger clone one base away. The CDR3 does not close with the conserved phenylalanine or tryptophan, likely indicating a read error. This CDR3 reads CASSSSGGHRNEQFC. In nucleotides, the CDR3 is TGTGCCAGCAGCTCTAGCGGGGGGCACCGCAATGAGCAGTTCTGC. This chain joins TRBV7-9 and TRBJ2-1; 11 nucleotides align to TRBD2. The J segment lost 6 bases and the V segment lost 4 bases, leaving 5 bases of the junction unmatched. The CDR3 spans 15 residues. Germline CDR1 reads SEHNR; CDR2 reads FQNEAQ (reference sequence).

This clonotype has only a few counts. V is TRBV6-2 or TRBV6-3 and J is TRBJ2-1; D is unclear. V was pared by 5 bases and J by 7 bases, with 9 bases between. This CDR3 region has 12 residues. The germline V gene encodes CDR1 MNHEY and CDR2 SVGEGT. CDR3 sequence (DNA): TGTGCCAGCAGTCCGACGAGTAATGAGCAGTTCTTC. Its translation is CASSPTSNEQFF.